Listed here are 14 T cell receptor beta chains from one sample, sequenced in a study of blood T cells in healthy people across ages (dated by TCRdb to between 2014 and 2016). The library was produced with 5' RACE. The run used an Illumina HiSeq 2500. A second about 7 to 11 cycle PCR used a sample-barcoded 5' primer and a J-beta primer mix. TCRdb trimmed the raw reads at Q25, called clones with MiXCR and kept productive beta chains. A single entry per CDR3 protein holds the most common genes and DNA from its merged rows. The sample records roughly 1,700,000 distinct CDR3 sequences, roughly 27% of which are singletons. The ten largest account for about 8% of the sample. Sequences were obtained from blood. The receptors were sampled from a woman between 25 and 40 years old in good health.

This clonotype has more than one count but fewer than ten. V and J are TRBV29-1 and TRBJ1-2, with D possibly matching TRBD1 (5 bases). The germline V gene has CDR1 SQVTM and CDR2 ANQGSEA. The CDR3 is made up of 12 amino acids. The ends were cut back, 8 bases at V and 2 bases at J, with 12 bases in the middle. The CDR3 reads CSPGRPNYGYTF. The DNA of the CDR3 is TGCAGCCCGGGACGACCCAACTATGGCTACACCTTC.

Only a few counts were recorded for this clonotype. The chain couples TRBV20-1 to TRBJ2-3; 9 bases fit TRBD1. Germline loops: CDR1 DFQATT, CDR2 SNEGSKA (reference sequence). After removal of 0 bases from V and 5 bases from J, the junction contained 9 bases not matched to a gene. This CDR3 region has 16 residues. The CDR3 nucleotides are TGCAGTGCTAGAGATCCGGGACAGGGAGCGGGAGATACGCAGTATTTT. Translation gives CSARDPGQGAGDTQYF.

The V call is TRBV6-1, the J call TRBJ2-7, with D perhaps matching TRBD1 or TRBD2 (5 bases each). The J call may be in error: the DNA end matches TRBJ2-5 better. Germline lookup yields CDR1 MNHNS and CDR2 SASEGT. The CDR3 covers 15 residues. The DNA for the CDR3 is TGTGCCAGTCGAGGGCAAGGGGAATTGGGAGAGACCCAGTACTTC. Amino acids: CASRGQGELGETQYF.

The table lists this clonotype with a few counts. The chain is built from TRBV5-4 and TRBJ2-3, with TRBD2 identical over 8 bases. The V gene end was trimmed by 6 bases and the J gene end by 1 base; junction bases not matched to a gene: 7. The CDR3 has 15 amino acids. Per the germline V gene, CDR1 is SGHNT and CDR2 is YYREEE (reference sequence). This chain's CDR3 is CASTRPGLGTDTQYF. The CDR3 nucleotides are TGTGCCAGCACCCGACCGGGACTAGGCACAGATACGCAGTATTTT.

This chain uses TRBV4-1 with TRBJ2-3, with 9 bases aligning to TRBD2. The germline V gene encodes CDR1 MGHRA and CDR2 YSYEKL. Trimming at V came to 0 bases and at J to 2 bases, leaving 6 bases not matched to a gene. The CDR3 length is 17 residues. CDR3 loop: CASSQDRRGGLTDTQYF. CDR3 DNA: TGCGCCAGCAGCCAAGACCGGCGGGGGGGCCTCACAGATACGCAGTATTTT.

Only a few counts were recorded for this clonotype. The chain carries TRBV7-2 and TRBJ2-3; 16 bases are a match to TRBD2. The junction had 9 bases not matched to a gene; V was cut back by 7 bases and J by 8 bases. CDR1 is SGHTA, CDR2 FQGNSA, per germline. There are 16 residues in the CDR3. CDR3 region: CASTPTGLAGGGTQYF. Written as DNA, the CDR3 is TGTGCCAGCACCCCTACGGGACTAGCGGGAGGGGGTACGCAGTATTTT.

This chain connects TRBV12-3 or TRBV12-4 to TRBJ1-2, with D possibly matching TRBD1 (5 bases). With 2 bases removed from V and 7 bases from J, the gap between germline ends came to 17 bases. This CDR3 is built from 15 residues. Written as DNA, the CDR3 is TGTGCCAGCAGTTTAACGACAGCAGCCTGGGGTGGCTACACCTTC. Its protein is CASSLTTAAWGGYTF.

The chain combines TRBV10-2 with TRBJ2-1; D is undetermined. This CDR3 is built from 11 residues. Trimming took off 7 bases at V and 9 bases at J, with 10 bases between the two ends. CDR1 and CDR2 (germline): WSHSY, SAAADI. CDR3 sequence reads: CASTEWVEQFF. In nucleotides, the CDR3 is TGCGCCAGCACCGAATGGGTTGAGCAGTTCTTC.

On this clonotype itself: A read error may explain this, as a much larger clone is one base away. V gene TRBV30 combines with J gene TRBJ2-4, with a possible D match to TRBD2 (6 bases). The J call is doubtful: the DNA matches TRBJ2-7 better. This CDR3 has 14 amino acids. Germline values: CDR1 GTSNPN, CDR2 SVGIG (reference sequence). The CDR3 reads CAWSEWEDSYEQYF. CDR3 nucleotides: TGTGCCTGGAGTGAGTGGGAGGACTCCTACGAGCAGTACTTC.

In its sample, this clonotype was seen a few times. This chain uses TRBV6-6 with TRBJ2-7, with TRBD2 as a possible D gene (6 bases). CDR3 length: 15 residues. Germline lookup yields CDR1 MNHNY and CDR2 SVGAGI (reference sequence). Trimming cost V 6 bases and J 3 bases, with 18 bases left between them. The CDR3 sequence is CASSAGGTILYEQYF. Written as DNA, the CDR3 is TGTGCCAGCAGCGCCGGGGGTACAATTCTCTACGAGCAGTACTTC.

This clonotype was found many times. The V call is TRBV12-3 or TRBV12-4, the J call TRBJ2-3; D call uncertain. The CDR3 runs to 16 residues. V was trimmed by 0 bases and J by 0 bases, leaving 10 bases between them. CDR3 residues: CASSLARGSSTDTQYF. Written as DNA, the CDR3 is TGTGCCAGCAGTTTAGCGCGTGGCAGCAGCACAGATACGCAGTATTTT.

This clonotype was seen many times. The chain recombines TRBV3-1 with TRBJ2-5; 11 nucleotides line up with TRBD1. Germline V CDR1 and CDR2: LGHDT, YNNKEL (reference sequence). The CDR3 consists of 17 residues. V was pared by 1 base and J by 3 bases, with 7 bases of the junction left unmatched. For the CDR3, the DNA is TGTGCCAGCAGCCAAGTAGGAGGGACAGGGGGAAAAGAGACCCAGTACTTC. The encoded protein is CASSQVGGTGGKETQYF.

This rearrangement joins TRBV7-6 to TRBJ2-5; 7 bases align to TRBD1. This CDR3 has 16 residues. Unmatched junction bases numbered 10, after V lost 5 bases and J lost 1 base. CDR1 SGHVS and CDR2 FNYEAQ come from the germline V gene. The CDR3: CASSPTPDRTQETQYF. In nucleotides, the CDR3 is TGTGCCAGCAGCCCTACCCCGGACAGGACCCAAGAGACCCAGTACTTC.

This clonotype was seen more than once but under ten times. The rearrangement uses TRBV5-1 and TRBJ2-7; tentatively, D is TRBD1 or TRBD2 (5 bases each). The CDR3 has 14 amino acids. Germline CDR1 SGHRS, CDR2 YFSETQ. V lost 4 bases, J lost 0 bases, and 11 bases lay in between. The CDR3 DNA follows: TGCGCCAGCAGCCTGGGGACGAACTCCTACGAGCAGTACTTC. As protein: CASSLGTNSYEQYF.